Each of the 18 T cell receptor beta chains below was sequenced from the same sample in a study of Ad26.COV2.S vaccination and SARS-CoV-2 variants. As to treatment: some 20 received Ad26.COV2.S at low or high dose, single or two shots; several received placebo; per-sample allocation not given. It was on day 63 after the first vaccine or placebo injection that samples were taken. TCRdb's copy holds only in-frame clones and misses some; the assay was immunoSEQ multiplex PCR. Of about 680,000 clones listed, 70% to 90% are singletons. Sequenced material: peripheral blood, taken in a trial of Ad26.COV2.S vaccine versus placebo. The receptors originated from a person aged 18-60 years who received the Ad26.COV2.S COVID-19 vaccine or a placebo.

Here the CDR3 reads CSVSPGTGGSSGANVLTF. In DNA, the CDR3 is TGCAGCGTTAGCCCGGGGACAGGGGGCTCCTCTGGGGCCAACGTCCTGACTTTC. This chain uses TRBV29-1 with TRBJ2-6, with 12 bases that match TRBD1. Germline CDR1 reads SQVTM; CDR2 reads ANQGSEA. V shed 5 bases and J 0 bases; nucleotides not matched to a gene: 8. The CDR3 has 18 amino acids.

V usage is TRBV10-3 and J usage is TRBJ1-2; TRBD1 is a possible D gene (5 bases). Germline CDR1 is ENHRY and CDR2 is SYGVKD. V was shortened by 3 bases and J by 5 bases, with 19 bases between the two germline ends. The CDR3 consists of 16 residues. The CDR3 region has the DNA TGTGCCATCAGTGACCCGGCGCGGGGGGTGGGATATGGCTACACCTTC. Its protein is CAISDPARGVGYGYTF.

The chain employs TRBV30 and TRBJ1-5; the D is unclear. Germline CDR1 GTSNPN, CDR2 SVGIG (reference sequence). Trimming took 4 bases from V and 1 from J, leaving 14 bases between them. The CDR3 totals 15 residues. CDR3 in amino acids: CAWTLGGSSNQPQHF. In nucleotides, the CDR3 is TGTGCCTGGACCTTGGGAGGGTCAAGCAATCAGCCCCAGCATTTT. The full variable domain, rest sourced from reference TRBV30 and TRBJ1-5, is SQTIHQWPATLVQPVGSPLSLECTVEGTSNPNLYWYRQAAGRGLQLLFYSVGIGQISSEVPQNLSASRPQDRQFILSSKKLLLSDSGFYLCAWTLGGSSNQPQHFGDGTRLSIL.

This clone has a handful of counts. V is TRBV2 and J is TRBJ1-5; TRBD1 is a possible D gene (5 bases). The germline CDR1 and CDR2 sequences are SNHLY and FYNNEI. Trimming took 4 bases from V and 0 from J, leaving 10 bases between them. CDR3 length: 15 residues. The CDR3 region is CASSVPGTSNQPQHF. The CDR3 region has the DNA TGTGCCAGCAGTGTGCCCGGGACTAGCAATCAGCCCCAGCATTTT.

The V gene is TRBV27, the J gene TRBJ2-1, with D hard to call. CDR3 length equals 12 residues. Between the trimmed V and J ends, which lost 5 bases and 7 bases, there was a span of 9 bases. Germline loops: CDR1 MNHEY, CDR2 SMNVEV (reference sequence). CDR3 region: CASSITENEQFF. CDR3 nucleotides: TGTGCCAGCAGTATAACAGAGAATGAGCAGTTCTTC.

This chain connects TRBV7-9 to TRBJ2-1; D perhaps matches TRBD2 (5 bases). CDR1 and CDR2 (germline): SEHNR, FQNEAQ (reference sequence). V was cut by 1 base and J by 5 bases, with 12 bases left in between. The CDR3 runs to 15 residues. The CDR3 loop reads CASSLVSGEDNEQFF. CDR3 bases: TGTGCCAGCAGCTTAGTGAGCGGTGAGGACAATGAGCAGTTCTTC.

The chain employs TRBV6-5 and TRBJ2-7; 7 positions match TRBD1. The V gene's germline CDR1 is MNHEY and CDR2 SVGAGI. The CDR3 spans 14 residues. V lost 6 bases to trimming and J lost 0 bases; unmatched junction nucleotides: 5. The CDR3 is CASSLQGTSYEQYF. DNA of the CDR3: TGTGCCAGCAGCCTACAGGGGACCTCCTACGAGCAGTACTTC.

The CDR3 reads CASRSGTSTDTQYF. For the CDR3, the DNA is TGTGCCAGTAGGTCCGGGACTAGCACAGATACGCAGTATTTT. The J gene is TRBJ2-3, the V gene TRBV19; tentative D call: TRBD2 (6 bases). From germline, CDR1 is LNHDA and CDR2 SQIVND (reference sequence). Trimming left V 6 bases short and J 0 bases short, with 10 bases between. The CDR3 covers 14 residues.

The chain carries TRBV4-2 and TRBJ2-2; the match to TRBD1 covers 11 bases. The V gene end was trimmed by 8 bases and the J gene end by 7 bases; junction bases not matched to a gene: 6. Germline CDR1 is LGHNA and CDR2 is YNFKEQ. The CDR3 has 14 residues. For the CDR3, the DNA is TGTGCCAGCCAGGACAGGGGGCGGATCGGGGAGCTGTTTTTT. As protein: CASQDRGRIGELFF.

A few counts support this clone. The chain recombines TRBV30 with TRBJ1-3, with D perhaps TRBD1 (5 bases). From germline, CDR1 is GTSNPN and CDR2 SVGIG (reference sequence). The V end was cut by 5 bases, the J end by 0 bases, with 14 bases between. The CDR3 covers 15 residues. CDR3 nucleotides: TGTGCCTGGGCCCGATTGGGGCCCTCTGGAAACACCATATATTTT. Amino acid sequence: CAWARLGPSGNTIYF.

The chain's CDR3 is CASSLDPGTYEQYF. CDR3 in DNA: TGTGCCAGCAGCTTGGATCCAGGCACCTACGAGCAGTACTTC. This sequence joins TRBV5-4 and TRBJ2-7; no definite D call. The CDR3 has 14 residues. CDR1 and CDR2 from the germline V gene are SGHNT and YYREEE (reference sequence). Trimming took off 0 bases at V and 2 bases at J, with 9 bases between the two ends.

This clone has just a few counts. V is TRBV5-4 and J is TRBJ2-3, with D uncertain. Per the germline V gene, CDR1 is SGHNT and CDR2 is YYREEE (reference sequence). V was clipped by 0 bases and J by 2 bases, with 1 base between them. The CDR3 covers 12 residues. CDR3 region: CASSLVTDTQYF. The CDR3, as DNA: TGTGCCAGCAGCTTGGTCACAGATACGCAGTATTTT.

This chain joins TRBV30 and TRBJ2-1; D not resolved. Germline CDR1 reads GTSNPN; CDR2 reads SVGIG (reference sequence). CDR3 length equals 11 residues. V was cut by 4 bases and J by 3 bases, with 4 bases left in between. The CDR3 sequence: CAWKGYNEQFF. The CDR3 nucleotides read TGTGCCTGGAAAGGCTACAATGAGCAGTTCTTC.

This chain uses TRBV18 with TRBJ2-3; TRBD1 or TRBD2 may be the D gene (5 bases each). This CDR3 comprises 16 residues. Trimming pared 3 bases from V and 5 bases from J, leaving 18 bases between. Germline V gene data show CDR1 as KGHSH and CDR2 as LQKENI. The CDR3, as DNA: TGTGCCAGCTCACCGATAGCAGAGCGAGGGGTAGATACGCAGTATTTT. This gives the protein CASSPIAERGVDTQYF.

The V and J genes are TRBV3-1 (or the pseudogene TRBV3-2) and TRBJ2-1; tentative D call: TRBD1 (6 bases). CDR1 LGHDT and CDR2 YNNKEL come from the germline V gene (reference sequence). Trimming took 5 bases from V and 6 from J, leaving 23 bases between them. The CDR3 length is 17 residues. DNA of the CDR3: TGTGCCAGCAGCTTAGACAGGCTCCCTACGCCCGTCAATGAGCAGTTCTTC. This translates into CASSLDRLPTPVNEQFF.

The CDR3 reads CASSQSGQGGYGYTF. CDR3 nucleotide sequence: TGTGCCAGCAGCCAGTCGGGACAGGGGGGCTATGGCTACACCTTC. The chain is built from TRBV3-1 (or the pseudogene TRBV3-2) and TRBJ1-2; 11 bases are a match to TRBD1. V shed 3 bases and J 4 bases; nucleotides not matched to a gene: 4. The CDR3 contains 15 residues. Germline V CDR1 and CDR2: LGHDT, YNNKEL (reference sequence).

The V gene is TRBV9, the J gene TRBJ2-5, with TRBD1 identical over 7 bases. This CDR3 contains 17 residues. Per germline, CDR1 SGDLS and CDR2 YYNGEE. Trimming removed 3 bases from V and 5 bases from J; junction bases left unmatched: 16. The CDR3 DNA is TGTGCCAGCAGCGCTCCTAGGGACAGATCCACCCGGGAGACCCAGTACTTC. The encoded protein is CASSAPRDRSTRETQYF.

Only a few counts were recorded for this clone. This chain uses TRBV7-9 with TRBJ2-7; TRBD1 is a possible D gene (6 bases). The germline V and J ends were trimmed by 6 bases and 1 base, with 13 bases remaining between them. Germline V CDR1 and CDR2: SEHNR, FQNEAQ (reference sequence). This CDR3 contains 14 residues. The CDR3 nucleotides read TGTGCCAGCAGTTCGTACAGGGTGTCCTACGAGCAGTACTTC. Translating it yields CASSSYRVSYEQYF.